The 16 T cell receptor beta chains presented below share a single source sample, sequenced in a study of blood T cell repertoires in COVID-19. TCRdb keeps only in-frame clones here, not all; method: immunoSEQ multiplex PCR. The sample has about 54,000 clones, about 88% seen once; the top ten hold 8.5%. The sample comprised peripheral blood. Receptors were obtained from a man between 60 and 75 years old with active COVID-19.

The CDR3 loop is CASSLTGAHNSPLHF. Written as DNA, the CDR3 is TGTGCCAGCAGCTTAACAGGGGCCCATAATTCACCCCTCCACTTT. The chain recombines TRBV7-2 with TRBJ1-6; 7 bases map to TRBD1. The J segment lost 5 bases and the V segment lost 2 bases, leaving 3 bases of the junction unmatched. The CDR3 extends over 15 amino acids. Germline V gene lookup returns CDR1 SGHTA and CDR2 FQGNSA.

This clone was counted once. The rearrangement uses TRBV3-1 (or the pseudogene TRBV3-2) and TRBJ1-1; D is undetermined. Trimming left V 4 bases short and J 1 base short, with 10 bases between. The CDR3 spans 14 residues. Germline CDR1 is LGHDT and CDR2 is YNNKEL (reference sequence). As DNA, the CDR3 is TGTGCCAGCAGCCGAGGACGGGGGAACACTGAAGCTTTCTTT. Its protein is CASSRGRGNTEAFF.

This clone was recorded only once. This chain links TRBV12-3 or TRBV12-4 with TRBJ1-1; weak D call: TRBD1 (5 bases). The V end was cut by 3 bases, the J end by 4 bases, with 9 bases between. The CDR3 covers 13 residues. This CDR3 reads CASSFVGVTEAFF. The DNA for the CDR3 is TGTGCCAGCAGTTTTGTAGGGGTCACTGAAGCTTTCTTT.

The gene calls are TRBV18 and TRBJ2-5; possibly TRBD1 for D (6 bases). Trimming pared 3 bases from V and 3 bases from J, leaving 11 bases between. Germline V gene data show CDR1 as KGHSH and CDR2 as LQKENI. This CDR3 spans 14 amino acids. CDR3 in amino acids: CASSPEAGEETQYF. CDR3 bases: TGTGCCAGCTCACCCGAGGCAGGGGAAGAGACCCAGTACTTC.

The chain joins TRBV6-2 or TRBV6-3 to TRBJ2-7, with 8 bases aligning to TRBD1. V trimming: 0 bases; J trimming: 5 bases; junction bases outside the gene matches: 3. This CDR3 has 14 residues. In germline, CDR1 is MNHEY, CDR2 SVGEGT. The CDR3 is CASSYSTGGNEQYF. The CDR3 DNA is TGTGCCAGCAGTTACTCTACAGGGGGGAACGAGCAGTACTTC.

This clone came up a few times. The chain links TRBV12-3 or TRBV12-4 to TRBJ2-1; 8 nucleotides agree with TRBD2. Losses at the gene ends were 5 bases for V and 7 bases for J; bases not matched to a gene: 4. The CDR3 runs to 13 residues. CDR3: CASSKRESNEQFF. For the CDR3, the DNA is TGTGCCAGCAGTAAGCGGGAGAGTAATGAGCAGTTCTTC.

This chain joins TRBV7-8 and TRBJ2-3, with D possibly matching TRBD1 (6 bases). Germline assignment: CDR1 SGHVS and CDR2 FQNEAQ. CDR3 size: 16 residues. V was clipped by 0 bases and J by 2 bases, with 12 bases between them. CDR3 region: CASSLARMGATDTQYF. CDR3 bases: TGTGCCAGCAGCTTAGCGCGGATGGGGGCCACAGATACGCAGTATTTT.

The chain combines TRBV27 with TRBJ1-2; perhaps TRBD1 as D (5 bases). CDR1 and CDR2 from the germline V gene are MNHEY and SMNVEV (reference sequence). Trimming removed 3 bases at V and 8 bases at J, with 10 bases between. The CDR3 is 12 amino acids. The CDR3 sequence is CASSFSGIGYTF. The CDR3 DNA reads as TGTGCCAGCAGTTTTTCAGGGATCGGCTACACCTTC.

The V gene is TRBV5-1, the J gene TRBJ2-3; 10 positions match TRBD2. Trimming took 4 bases from V and 4 from J; bases not matched to a gene: 9. Germline V CDR1 and CDR2: SGHRS, YFSETQ. This CDR3 comprises 16 residues. The CDR3 DNA is TGCGCCAGCAGCGGCCCCACTAGCGGGACCGCAGATACGCAGTATTTT. Translated: CASSGPTSGTADTQYF.

The chain uses TRBV6-5 and TRBJ2-7, with unresolved D. The CDR3 covers 14 residues. Germline-derived CDR1 and CDR2 are MNHEY and SVGAGI. The germline V and J ends were trimmed by 6 bases and 2 bases, with 14 bases remaining between them. The chain's CDR3 is CASRLGPRPYEQYF. The CDR3 DNA reads TGTGCCAGCAGGTTAGGTCCGAGGCCCTACGAGCAGTACTTC.

V and J are TRBV2 and TRBJ2-2, with 10 bases fitting TRBD1. The junction had 5 bases not matched to a gene; V was cut back by 6 bases and J by 7 bases. Looked up from germline, CDR1 is SNHLY and CDR2 is FYNNEI. This CDR3 spans 14 amino acids. The CDR3 sequence: CASRTGGAGGELFF. The CDR3 DNA reads TGTGCCAGCAGGACAGGGGGCGCGGGCGGGGAGCTGTTTTTT.

CDR3 sequence reads: CASRRGSSYEQYF. In DNA form, the CDR3 reads TGTGCCAGCAGGCGCGGGAGCTCCTACGAGCAGTACTTC. The rearrangement links TRBV6-5 to TRBJ2-7, with TRBD2 identical over 7 bases. Germline CDR1 and CDR2: MNHEY and SVGAGI. This CDR3 comprises 13 residues. With 6 bases clipped from V and 0 bases from J, the junction kept 2 bases outside the gene matches.

V is TRBV7-2 and J is TRBJ1-1, with 9 bases that match TRBD1. Germline V gene data show CDR1 as SGHTA and CDR2 as FQGNSA. The J segment lost 2 bases and the V segment lost 5 bases, leaving 6 bases of the junction unmatched. This CDR3 contains 15 residues. CDR3: CASSPGGQGNTEAFF. The CDR3 DNA follows: TGTGCCAGCAGCCCAGGGGGACAGGGAAACACTGAAGCTTTCTTT.

The chain has TRBV4-1 and TRBJ2-3; 10 nucleotides agree with TRBD1. The CDR3 has 16 residues. Unmatched junction bases numbered 12, after V lost 6 bases and J lost 6 bases. CDR1 MGHRA and CDR2 YSYEKL come from the germline V gene. CDR3 DNA sequence: TGCGCCAGCAGTGCACATGACAGGGGGCTACTCGATACGCAGTATTTT. Translated, it gives CASSAHDRGLLDTQYF.

In its sample, this clone was seen a few times. J is TRBJ1-3 and V is TRBV4-1; D gene unclear. Germline loops: CDR1 MGHRA, CDR2 YSYEKL. The V end was cut by 3 bases, the J end by 2 bases, with 17 bases between. The CDR3 totals 17 residues. The CDR3 DNA reads TGCGCCAGCAGCCAGGTGATGGAGCGCTCAGCTGGAAACACCATATATTTT. Its protein is CASSQVMERSAGNTIYF.

This clone was seen only a few times. This chain's CDR3 is CASSQESGPAYEQYF. The CDR3 coding sequence is TGTGCCAGCAGCCAAGAATCAGGGCCCGCCTACGAGCAGTACTTC. J is TRBJ2-7 and V is TRBV11-2, with D possibly matching TRBD1 (5 bases). Deletions cut 5 bases from V and 2 bases from J, with 16 bases between. CDR1 is SGHAT, CDR2 FQNNGV, per germline. The CDR3 is 15 residues long.